This T cell receptor beta chain stems from a study of T cell responses to AZD1222 COVID-19 vaccine. Overall study findings and caveats: Only a handful of AZD1222 recipients, more than 5 in all, had baseline seropositivity. Spike-specific TCR breadth and depth were elevated following two AZD1222 doses.

Using immunoSEQ multiplex PCR, the repertoire was profiled, and TCRdb retains in-frame clones only, with some absent. The sample holds about 150,000 clones; about 93% are singletons and the top ten take more than 3%. V lost 0 bases and J lost 4; bases outside the gene matches: 4. This CDR3 contains 16 residues. The germline CDR1 and CDR2 sequences are MNHEY and SVGAGI. As concerns this clone: Its antigen remains unidentified.

This clonotype originated in an adult who received the AZD1222 COVID-19 vaccine. This specimen was peripheral blood, taken 28 days after the second AZD1222 dose. The rearrangement joins TRBV6-5 to TRBJ2-3; 10 bases map to TRBD2. CDR3 in amino acids: CASSYSSGRAPDTQYF. The DNA of the CDR3 is TGTGCCAGCAGTTACTCAAGCGGGAGGGCCCCAGATACGCAGTATTTT.